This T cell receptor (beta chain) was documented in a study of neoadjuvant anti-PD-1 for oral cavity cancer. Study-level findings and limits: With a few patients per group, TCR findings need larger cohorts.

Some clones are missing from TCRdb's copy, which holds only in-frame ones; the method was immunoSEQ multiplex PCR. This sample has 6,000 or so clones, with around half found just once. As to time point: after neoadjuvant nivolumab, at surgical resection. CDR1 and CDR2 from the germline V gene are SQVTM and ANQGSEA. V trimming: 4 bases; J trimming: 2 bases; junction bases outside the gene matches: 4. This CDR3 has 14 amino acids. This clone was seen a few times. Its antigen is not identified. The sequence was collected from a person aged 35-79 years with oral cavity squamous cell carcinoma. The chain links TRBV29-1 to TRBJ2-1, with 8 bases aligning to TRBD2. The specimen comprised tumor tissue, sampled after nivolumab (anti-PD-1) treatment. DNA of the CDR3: TGCAGCGTTGTAGGCGGGGGGCCCTACAATGAGCAGTTCTTC. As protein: CSVVGGGPYNEQFF.